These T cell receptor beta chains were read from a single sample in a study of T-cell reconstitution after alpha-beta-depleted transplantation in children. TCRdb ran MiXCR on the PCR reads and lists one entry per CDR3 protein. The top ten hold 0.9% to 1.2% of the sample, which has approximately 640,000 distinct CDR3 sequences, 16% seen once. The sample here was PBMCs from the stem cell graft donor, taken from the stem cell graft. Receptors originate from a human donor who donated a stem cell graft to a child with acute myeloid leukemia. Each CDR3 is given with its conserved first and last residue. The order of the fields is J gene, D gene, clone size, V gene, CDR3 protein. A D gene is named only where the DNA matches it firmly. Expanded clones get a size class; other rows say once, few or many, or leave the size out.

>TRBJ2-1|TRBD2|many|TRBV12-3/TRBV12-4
CASSPRTSTRQFF
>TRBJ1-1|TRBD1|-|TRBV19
CATSQGAAEAFF
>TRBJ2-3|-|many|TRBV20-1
CSARDWKDTQYF
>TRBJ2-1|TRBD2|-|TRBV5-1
CASSLRGLAPSYNEQFF
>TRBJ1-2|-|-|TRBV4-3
CASSPNDNNYGYTF
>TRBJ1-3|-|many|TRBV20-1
CSATTGLKGSGNTIYF
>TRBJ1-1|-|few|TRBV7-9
CASSLAEEAFF
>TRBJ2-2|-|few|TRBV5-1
CASTSWGKNTGELFF
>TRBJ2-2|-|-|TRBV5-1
CASKQAGELFF
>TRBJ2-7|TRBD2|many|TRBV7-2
CASSPRLAGPYEQYF
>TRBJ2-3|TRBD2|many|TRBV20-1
CSASAPTSGGTQYF
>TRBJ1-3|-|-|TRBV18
CASSPTGGDTIYF
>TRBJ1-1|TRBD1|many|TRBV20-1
CSARQGARAEAFF
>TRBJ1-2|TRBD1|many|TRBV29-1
CSARTGNFYGYTF
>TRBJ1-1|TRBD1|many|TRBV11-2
CASSPPLGTVRNTEAFF
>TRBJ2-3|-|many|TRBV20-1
CSARDTTGLSTDTQYF
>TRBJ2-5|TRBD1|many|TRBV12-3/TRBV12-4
CASSAQTGGFQETQYF
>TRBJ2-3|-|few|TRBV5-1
CASRRAALTDTQYF
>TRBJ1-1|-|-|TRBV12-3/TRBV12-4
CASTDSQPRMNTEAFF
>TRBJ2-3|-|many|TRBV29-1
CSGNRGGLDTQYF
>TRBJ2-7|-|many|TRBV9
CASSVEGGHSYEQYF
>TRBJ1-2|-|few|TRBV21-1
CASSKGQGAGYGYTF
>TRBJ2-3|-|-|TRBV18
CASSPTIELTDTQYF
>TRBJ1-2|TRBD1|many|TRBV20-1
CSASLQGAGWDGYTF
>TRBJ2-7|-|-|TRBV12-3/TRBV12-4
CASGPQANYEQYF
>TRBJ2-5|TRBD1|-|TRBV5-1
CASSRGQGQETQYF
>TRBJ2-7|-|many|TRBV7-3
CASSPDGGALYEQYF
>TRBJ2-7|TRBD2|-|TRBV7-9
CASSSTSGDSYEQYF
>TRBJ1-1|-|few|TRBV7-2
CASSLRVGTGTEAFF
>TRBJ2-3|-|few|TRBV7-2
CASSLDGNTDTQYF
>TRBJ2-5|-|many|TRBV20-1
CSAARVGETQYF
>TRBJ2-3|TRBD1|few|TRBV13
CASSFRDREITDTQYF
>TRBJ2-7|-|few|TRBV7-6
CASSVGVYYEQYF